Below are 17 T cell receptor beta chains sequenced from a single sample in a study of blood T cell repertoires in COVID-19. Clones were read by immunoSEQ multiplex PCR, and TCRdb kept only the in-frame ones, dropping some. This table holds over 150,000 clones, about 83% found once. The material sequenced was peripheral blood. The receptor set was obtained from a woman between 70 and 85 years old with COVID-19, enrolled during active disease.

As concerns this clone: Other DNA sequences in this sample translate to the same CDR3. The CDR3, as DNA: TGTGCCAGCAGTTCCCCCGCGCGGGAGCAGTACTTC. Amino acid sequence: CASSSPAREQYF. This chain joins TRBV27 and TRBJ2-7; no firm D call. The germline gives CDR1 MNHEY, CDR2 SMNVEV (reference sequence). The ends were cut back, 4 bases at V and 7 bases at J, with 11 bases in the middle. The CDR3 is made up of 12 amino acids.

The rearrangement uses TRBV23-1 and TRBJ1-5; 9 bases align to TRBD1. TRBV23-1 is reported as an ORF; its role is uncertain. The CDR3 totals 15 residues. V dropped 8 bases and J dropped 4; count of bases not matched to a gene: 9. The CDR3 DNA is TGCGCCAGCGGCCCACAGGGGGCCGGGAATCAGCCCCAGCATTTT. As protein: CASGPQGAGNQPQHF.

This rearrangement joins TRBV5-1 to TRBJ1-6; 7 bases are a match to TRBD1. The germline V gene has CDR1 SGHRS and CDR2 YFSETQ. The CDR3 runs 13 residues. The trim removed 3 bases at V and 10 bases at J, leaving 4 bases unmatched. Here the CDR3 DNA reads TGCGCCAGCAGCTATGGGACAGAATCACCCCTCCACTTT. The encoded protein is CASSYGTESPLHF.

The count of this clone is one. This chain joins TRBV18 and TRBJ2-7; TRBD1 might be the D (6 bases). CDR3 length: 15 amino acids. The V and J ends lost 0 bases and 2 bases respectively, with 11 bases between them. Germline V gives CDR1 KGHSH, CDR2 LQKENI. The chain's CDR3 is CASSPPAGATYEQYF. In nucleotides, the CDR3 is TGTGCCAGCTCACCACCGGCAGGGGCCACCTACGAGCAGTACTTC.

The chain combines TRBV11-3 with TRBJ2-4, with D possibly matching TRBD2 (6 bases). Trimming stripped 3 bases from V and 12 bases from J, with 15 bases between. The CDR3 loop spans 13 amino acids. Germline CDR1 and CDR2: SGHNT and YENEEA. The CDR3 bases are TGTGCCAGCAGCTTGGATAGCGGAAGACGTCAGTACTTC. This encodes CASSLDSGRRQYF.

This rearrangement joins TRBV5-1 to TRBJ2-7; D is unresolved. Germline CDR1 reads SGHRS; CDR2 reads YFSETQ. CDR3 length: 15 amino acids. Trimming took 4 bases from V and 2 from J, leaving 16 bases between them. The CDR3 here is CASSPGGEIPYEQYF. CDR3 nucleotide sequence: TGCGCCAGCAGCCCCGGTGGAGAGATTCCCTACGAGCAGTACTTC.

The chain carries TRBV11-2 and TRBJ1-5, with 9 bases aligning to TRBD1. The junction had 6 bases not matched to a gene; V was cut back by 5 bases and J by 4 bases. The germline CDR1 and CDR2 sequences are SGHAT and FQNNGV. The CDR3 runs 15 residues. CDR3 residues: CASSPDRGWNQPQHF. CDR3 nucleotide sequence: TGTGCCAGCAGCCCAGACAGGGGGTGGAATCAGCCCCAGCATTTT.

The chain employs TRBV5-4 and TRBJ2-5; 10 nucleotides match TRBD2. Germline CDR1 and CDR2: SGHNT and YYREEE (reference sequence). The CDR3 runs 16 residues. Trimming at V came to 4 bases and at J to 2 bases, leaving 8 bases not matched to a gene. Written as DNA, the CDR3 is TGTGCCAGCAGCCCAAATAGCGGGAGGTATCAAGAGACCCAGTACTTC. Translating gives CASSPNSGRYQETQYF.

Here the CDR3 reads CASSTAGRRGYTF. CDR3 DNA sequence: TGTGCCAGCAGTACCGCCGGGAGAAGGGGATATACCTTC. The rearrangement uses TRBV6-5 and TRBJ1-2; D perhaps matches TRBD1 (5 bases). Trimming took 5 bases from V and 14 from J, leaving 21 bases between them. CDR3 length: 13 residues. Germline V lookup: CDR1 MNHEY, CDR2 SVGAGI.

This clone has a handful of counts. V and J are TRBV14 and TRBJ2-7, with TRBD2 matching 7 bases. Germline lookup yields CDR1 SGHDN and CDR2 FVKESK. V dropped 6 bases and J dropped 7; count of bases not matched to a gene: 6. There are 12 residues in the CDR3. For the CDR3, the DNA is TGTGCCAGCAGTGGTGAGCGGGGAGAGCAGTACTTC. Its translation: CASSGERGEQYF.

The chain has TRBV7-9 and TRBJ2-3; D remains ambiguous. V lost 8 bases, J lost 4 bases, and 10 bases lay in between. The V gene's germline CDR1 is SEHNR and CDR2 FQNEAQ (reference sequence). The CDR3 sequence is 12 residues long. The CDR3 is CASGTESDTQYF. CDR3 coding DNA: TGTGCCAGCGGCACGGAGTCAGATACGCAGTATTTT. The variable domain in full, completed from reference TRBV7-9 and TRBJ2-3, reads DTGVSQNPRHKITKRGQNVTFRCDPISEHNRLYWYRQTLGQGPEFLTYFQNEAQLEKSRLLSDRFSAERPKGSFSTLEIQRTEQGDSAMYLCASGTESDTQYFGPGTRLTVL.

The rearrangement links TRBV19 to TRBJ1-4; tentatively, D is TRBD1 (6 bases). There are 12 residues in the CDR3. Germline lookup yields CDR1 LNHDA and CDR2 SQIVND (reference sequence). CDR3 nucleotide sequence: TGTGCAGCGGGGGCAACGTATGAAAAACTGTTTTTT. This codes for CAAGATYEKLFF.

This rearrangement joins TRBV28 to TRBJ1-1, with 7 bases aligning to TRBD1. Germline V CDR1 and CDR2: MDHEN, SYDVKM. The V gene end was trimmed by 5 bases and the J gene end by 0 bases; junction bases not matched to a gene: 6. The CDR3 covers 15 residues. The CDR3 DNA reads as TGTGCCAGCAGTCCCAGACAGGGCATGAACACTGAAGCTTTCTTT. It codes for CASSPRQGMNTEAFF.

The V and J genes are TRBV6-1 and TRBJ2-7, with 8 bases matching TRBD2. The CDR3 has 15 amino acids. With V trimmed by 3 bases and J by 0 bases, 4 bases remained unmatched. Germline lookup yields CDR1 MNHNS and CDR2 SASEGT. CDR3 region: CASSDGLALSYEQYF. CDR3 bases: TGTGCCAGCAGTGACGGACTAGCCCTCTCCTACGAGCAGTACTTC.

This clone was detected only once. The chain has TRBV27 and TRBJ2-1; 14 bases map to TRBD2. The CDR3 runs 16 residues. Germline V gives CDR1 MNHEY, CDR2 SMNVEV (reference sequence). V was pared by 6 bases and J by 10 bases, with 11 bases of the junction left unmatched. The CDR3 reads CASRPLGTSGSWEQFF. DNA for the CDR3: TGTGCCAGCAGGCCCTTGGGGACTAGCGGGAGTTGGGAGCAGTTCTTC.

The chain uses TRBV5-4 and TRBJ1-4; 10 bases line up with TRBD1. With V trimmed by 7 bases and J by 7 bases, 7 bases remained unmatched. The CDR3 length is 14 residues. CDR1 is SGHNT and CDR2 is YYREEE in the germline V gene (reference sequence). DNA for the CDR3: TGTGCCAGCTCCCGACAGGGGGCGAGTGAAAAACTGTTTTTT. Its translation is CASSRQGASEKLFF.

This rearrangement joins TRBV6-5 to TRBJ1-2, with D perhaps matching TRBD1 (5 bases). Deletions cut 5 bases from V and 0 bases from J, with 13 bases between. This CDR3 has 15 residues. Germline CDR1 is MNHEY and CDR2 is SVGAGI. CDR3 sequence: CASSSDWGSNYGYTF. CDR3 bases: TGTGCCAGCAGTAGCGATTGGGGCTCTAACTATGGCTACACCTTC.